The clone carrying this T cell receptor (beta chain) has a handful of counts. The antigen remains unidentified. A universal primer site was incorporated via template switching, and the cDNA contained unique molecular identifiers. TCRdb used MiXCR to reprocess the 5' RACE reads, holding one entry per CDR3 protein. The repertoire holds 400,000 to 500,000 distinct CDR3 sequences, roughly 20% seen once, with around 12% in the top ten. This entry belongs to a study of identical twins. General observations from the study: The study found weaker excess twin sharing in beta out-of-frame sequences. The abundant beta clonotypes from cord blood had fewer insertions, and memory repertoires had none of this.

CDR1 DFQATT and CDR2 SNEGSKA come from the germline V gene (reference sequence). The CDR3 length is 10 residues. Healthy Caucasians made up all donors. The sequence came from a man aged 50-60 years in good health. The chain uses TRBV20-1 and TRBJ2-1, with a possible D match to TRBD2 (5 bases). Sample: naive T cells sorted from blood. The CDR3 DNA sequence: TGCAGCCCAGCGGATAATGAGCAGTTCTTC. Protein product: CSPADNEQFF.